Below, one TCR beta chain is given with its context. Its antigen is undetermined. Other DNA sequences in this specimen translate into the identical CDR3. The CDR3 is 14 amino acids. Germline-derived CDR1 and CDR2 are GTSNPN and SVGIG (reference sequence). J gave up 3 bases and V 3 bases, and 1 base lay outside the gene matches. RNA was extracted and reverse transcribed into cDNA as the sequencing template. Produced via immunoSEQ multiplex PCR; TCRdb's table is partial and in-frame only. The sample includes some 120,000 clones, approximately 60% of them seen just once. The data belong to a study of CD8+ T cells in alopecia areata. About the study: Scoring of treated patients' severity used the percentage of affected scalp area.

Treatment: oral pan-JAK inhibitor, 5-10 mg twice daily. The study, taken as a whole, reports: In scalp samples, resident alphabeta T cells of normal skin are also sequenced. The treated group had a single nonresponder, limiting CD8+ expansion-response conclusions. There were many expanded lesional clones persisting in scalp and blood during tofacitinib.

The source is a human donor with alopecia areata. The V and J genes are TRBV30 and TRBJ2-1; 11 bases align to TRBD2. Specimen: CD4+ T cells sorted from blood, collected at week 4, from a patient treated with tofacitinib. CDR3 protein: CAWRTSGSYNEQFF. For the CDR3, the DNA is TGTGCCTGGAGAACTAGCGGGAGCTACAATGAGCAGTTCTTC.